The following is a T cell receptor (beta chain) sequence with its context. This sample stems from a study of blood T cell repertoires in COVID-19. In the original processing: Reference gene primers were amplified, and this amplification served to estimate nucleated cell counts. Using immunoSEQ multiplex PCR, the repertoire was profiled, and TCRdb retains in-frame clones only, with some absent. The DNA gave D and trimming, while V, J and clone size come from that table. The sample contains some 120,000 clones, approximately 84% of which appear only once. The receptor was isolated from a woman in her forties or fifties who had recovered from COVID-19. Sequences were obtained from peripheral blood.

The chain's CDR3 is CASSKQALLVDGYTF. DNA of the CDR3: TGTGCCAGTAGTAAACAGGCTCTCCTGGTGGATGGCTACACCTTC. The chain recombines TRBV19 with TRBJ1-2; weak D call: TRBD1 (5 bases). Germline lookup yields CDR1 LNHDA and CDR2 SQIVND (reference sequence). The CDR3 sequence is 15 residues long. Trimming shortened V by 4 bases and J by 6 bases, and 18 bases separated the two germline ends.